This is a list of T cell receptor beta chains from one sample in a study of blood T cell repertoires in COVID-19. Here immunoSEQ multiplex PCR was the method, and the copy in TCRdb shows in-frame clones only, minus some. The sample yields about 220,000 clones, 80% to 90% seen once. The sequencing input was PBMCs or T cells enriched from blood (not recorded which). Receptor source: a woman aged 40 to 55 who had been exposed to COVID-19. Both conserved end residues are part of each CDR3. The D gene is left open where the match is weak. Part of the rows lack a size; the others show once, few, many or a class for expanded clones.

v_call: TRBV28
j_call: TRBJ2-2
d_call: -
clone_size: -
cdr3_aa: CASGGGANTGELFF
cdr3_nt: TGTGCCAGCGGTGGGGGGGCCAACACCGGGGAGCTGTTTTTT

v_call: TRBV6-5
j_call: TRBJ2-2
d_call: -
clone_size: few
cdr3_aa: CASSRGNTGELFF
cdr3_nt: TGTGCCAGCAGCAGGGGGAACACCGGGGAGCTGTTTTTT

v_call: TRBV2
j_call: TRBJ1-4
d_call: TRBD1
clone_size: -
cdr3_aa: CASRGDRGEKLFF
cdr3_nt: TGTGCCAGCAGGGGGGACAGGGGTGAAAAACTGTTTTTT

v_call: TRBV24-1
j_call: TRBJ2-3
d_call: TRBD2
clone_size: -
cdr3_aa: CATSDLWERGGSGTDTQYF
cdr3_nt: TGTGCCACCAGTGATTTGTGGGAGCGGGGGGGAAGTGGCACAGATACGCAGTATTTT

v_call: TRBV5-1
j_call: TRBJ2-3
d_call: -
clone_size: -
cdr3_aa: CASSYRTRTDTQYF
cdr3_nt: TGCGCCAGCAGCTACCGGACAAGAACAGATACGCAGTATTTT

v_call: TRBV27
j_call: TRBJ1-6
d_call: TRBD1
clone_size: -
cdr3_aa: CASSLSSGTGNSPLHF
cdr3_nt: TGTGCCAGCAGTTTATCTTCCGGGACAGGGAATTCACCCCTCCACTTT

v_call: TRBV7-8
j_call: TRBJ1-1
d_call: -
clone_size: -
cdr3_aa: CASSLGDSRNTEAFF
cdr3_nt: TGTGCCAGCAGCTTAGGAGACAGTAGAAACACTGAAGCTTTCTTT

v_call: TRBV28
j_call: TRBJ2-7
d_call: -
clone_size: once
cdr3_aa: CASSGQGFDGEQYF
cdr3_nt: TGTGCCAGCAGTGGCCAGGGGTTTGATGGCGAGCAGTACTTC

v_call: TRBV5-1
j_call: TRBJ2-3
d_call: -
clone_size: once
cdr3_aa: CASRLRTVSTDTQYF
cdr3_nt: TGCGCCAGCAGACTCCGAACCGTTAGCACAGATACGCAGTATTTT

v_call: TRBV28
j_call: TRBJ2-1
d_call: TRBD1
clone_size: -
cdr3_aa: CASSGDSLGDNEQFF
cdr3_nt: TGTGCCAGCAGTGGGGACAGTTTGGGGGACAATGAGCAGTTCTTC

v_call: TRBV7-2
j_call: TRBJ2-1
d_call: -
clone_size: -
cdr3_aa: CASSQVHGGPSNEQFF
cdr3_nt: TGTGCCAGCAGCCAGGTTCACGGAGGGCCCAGCAATGAGCAGTTCTTC

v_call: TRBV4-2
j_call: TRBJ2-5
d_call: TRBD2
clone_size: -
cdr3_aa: CASSRGLAGETQYF
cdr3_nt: TGTGCCAGCAGCCGAGGACTAGCGGGGGAAACCCAGTACTTC

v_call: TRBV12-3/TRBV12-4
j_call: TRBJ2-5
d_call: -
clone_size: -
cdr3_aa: CASTPQETQYF
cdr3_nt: TGTGCCAGCACCCCGCAAGAGACCCAGTACTTC

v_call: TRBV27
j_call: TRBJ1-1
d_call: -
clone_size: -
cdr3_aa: CASSFSFLFPTEAFF
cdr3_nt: TGTGCCAGCAGTTTCTCCTTCCTATTCCCCACTGAAGCTTTCTTT

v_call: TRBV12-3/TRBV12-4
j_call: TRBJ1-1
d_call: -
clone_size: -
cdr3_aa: CASSSAAGAEAFF
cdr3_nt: TGTGCCAGCAGTTCCGCCGCGGGGGCTGAAGCTTTCTTT

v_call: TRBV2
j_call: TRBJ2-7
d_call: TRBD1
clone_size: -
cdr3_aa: CASSEPGQGIYEQYF
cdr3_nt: TGTGCCAGCAGTGAGCCGGGACAGGGGATCTACGAGCAGTACTTC

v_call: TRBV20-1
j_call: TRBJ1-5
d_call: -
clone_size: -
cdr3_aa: CSARDDSTQHF
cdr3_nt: TGCAGTGCTAGAGACGACTCGACCCAGCATTTT

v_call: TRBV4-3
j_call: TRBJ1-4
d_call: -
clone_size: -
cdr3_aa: CASSQALKENEKLFF
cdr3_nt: TGCGCCAGCAGCCAAGCTCTGAAGGAGAATGAAAAACTGTTTTTT

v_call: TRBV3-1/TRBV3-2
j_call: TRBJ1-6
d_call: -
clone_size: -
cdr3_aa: CASSQDSGIPNSPLHF
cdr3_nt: TGTGCCAGCAGCCAAGATTCGGGTATTCCGAATTCACCCCTCCACTTT

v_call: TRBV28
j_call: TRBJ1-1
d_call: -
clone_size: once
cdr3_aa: CASSIDKNTEAFF
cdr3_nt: TGTGCCAGCAGTATCGACAAGAACACTGAAGCTTTCTTT

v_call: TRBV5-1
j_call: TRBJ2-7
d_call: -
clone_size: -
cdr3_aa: CASSLAPGPSYEQYF
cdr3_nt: TGCGCCAGCAGCTTGGCCCCTGGGCCATCTTACGAGCAGTACTTC

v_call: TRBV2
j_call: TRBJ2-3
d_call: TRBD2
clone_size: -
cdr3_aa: CASSTGLAGTDTQYF
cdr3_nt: TGTGCCAGCAGTACAGGACTAGCAGGCACAGATACGCAGTATTTT

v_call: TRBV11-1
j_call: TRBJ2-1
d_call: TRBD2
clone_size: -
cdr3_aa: CASSLQRGGSNEQFF
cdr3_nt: TGTGCCAGCAGCTTACAGCGGGGGGGCTCAAATGAGCAGTTCTTC

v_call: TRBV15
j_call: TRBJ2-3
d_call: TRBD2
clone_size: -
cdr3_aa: CATSRDGGGGANTQYF
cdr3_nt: TGTGCCACCAGCAGAGATGGTGGCGGGGGGGCCAATACGCAGTATTTT

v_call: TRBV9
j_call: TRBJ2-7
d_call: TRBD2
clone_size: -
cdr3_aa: CASSVGLAGNYEQYF
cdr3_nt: TGTGCCAGCAGCGTAGGTCTAGCGGGGAACTACGAGCAGTACTTC

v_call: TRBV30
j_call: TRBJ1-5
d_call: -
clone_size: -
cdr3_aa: CAWDSSYSNQPQHF
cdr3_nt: TGTGCCTGGGACAGCTCGTATAGCAATCAGCCCCAGCATTTT

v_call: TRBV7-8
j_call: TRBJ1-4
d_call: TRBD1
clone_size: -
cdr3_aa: CASSLARDSGTEKLFF
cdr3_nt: TGTGCCAGCAGCTTAGCGCGGGACAGCGGTACTGAAAAACTGTTTTTT

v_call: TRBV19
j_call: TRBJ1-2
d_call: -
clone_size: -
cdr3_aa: CASQGYGYTF
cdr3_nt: TGTGCCAGTCAGGGCTATGGCTACACCTTC

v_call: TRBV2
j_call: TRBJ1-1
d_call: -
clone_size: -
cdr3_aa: CASSGQGPEAFF
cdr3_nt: TGTGCCAGCAGTGGGCAGGGTCCTGAAGCTTTCTTT

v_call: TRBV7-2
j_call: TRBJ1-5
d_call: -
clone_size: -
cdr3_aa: CASSLGGGNQPQHF
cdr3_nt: TGTGCCAGCAGCTTAGGCGGGGGCAATCAGCCCCAGCATTTT

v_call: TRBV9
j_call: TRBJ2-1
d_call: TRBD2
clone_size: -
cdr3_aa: CASSVRTSGGYNEQFF
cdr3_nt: TGTGCCAGCAGCGTCCGGACTAGCGGGGGATACAATGAGCAGTTCTTC

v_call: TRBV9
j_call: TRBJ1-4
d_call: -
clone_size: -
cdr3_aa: CASSVTGEGEKLFF
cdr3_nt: TGTGCCAGCAGCGTGACCGGCGAGGGTGAAAAACTGTTTTTT

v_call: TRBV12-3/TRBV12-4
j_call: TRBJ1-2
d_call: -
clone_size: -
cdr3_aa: CASSKQGMRGYTF
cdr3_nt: TGTGCCAGCAGTAAGCAGGGTATGCGGGGCTACACCTTC

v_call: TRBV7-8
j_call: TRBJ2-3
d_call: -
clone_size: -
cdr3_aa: CAGGIILTDTQYF
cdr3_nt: TGTGCCGGGGGGATCATACTCACAGATACGCAGTATTTT

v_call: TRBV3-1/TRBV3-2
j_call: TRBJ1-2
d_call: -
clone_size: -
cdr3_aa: CASSQSLGVGYTF
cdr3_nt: TGTGCCAGCAGCCAATCCCTCGGGGTTGGCTACACCTTC

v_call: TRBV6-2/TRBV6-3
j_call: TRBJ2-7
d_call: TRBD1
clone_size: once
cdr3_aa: CASSYPRTGGPYEQYF
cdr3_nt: TGTGCCAGCAGTTACCCGAGGACAGGGGGCCCCTACGAGCAGTACTTC

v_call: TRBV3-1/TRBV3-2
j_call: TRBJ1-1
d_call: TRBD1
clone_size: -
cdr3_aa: CASSQRDRITEAFF
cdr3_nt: TGTGCCAGCAGCCAACGGGACAGAATCACTGAAGCTTTCTTT

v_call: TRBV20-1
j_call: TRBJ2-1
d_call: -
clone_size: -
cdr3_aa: CSAISNEQFF
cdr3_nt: TGCAGTGCTATATCGAATGAGCAGTTCTTC

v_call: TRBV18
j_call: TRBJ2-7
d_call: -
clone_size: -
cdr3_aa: CASSVEASYEQYF
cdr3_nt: TGTGCCAGCTCAGTTGAGGCCTCCTACGAGCAGTACTTC

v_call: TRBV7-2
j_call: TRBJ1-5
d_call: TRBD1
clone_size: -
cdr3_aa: CASSLVPQGAGGNQPQHF
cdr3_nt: TGTGCCAGCAGCTTAGTACCACAGGGGGCAGGGGGCAATCAGCCCCAGCATTTT

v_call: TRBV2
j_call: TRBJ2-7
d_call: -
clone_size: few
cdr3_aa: CASGGDTYEQYF
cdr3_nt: TGTGCCAGCGGGGGGGACACCTACGAGCAGTACTTC

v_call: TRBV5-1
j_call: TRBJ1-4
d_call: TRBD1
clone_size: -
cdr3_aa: CASSLAGTGGNNEKLFF
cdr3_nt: TGCGCCAGCAGCTTGGCTGGGACAGGGGGAAATAATGAAAAACTGTTTTTT

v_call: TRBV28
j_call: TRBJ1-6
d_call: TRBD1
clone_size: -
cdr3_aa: CASSRGQGGSPLHF
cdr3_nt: TGTGCCAGCAGTAGGGGACAGGGTGGCTCACCCCTCCACTTT

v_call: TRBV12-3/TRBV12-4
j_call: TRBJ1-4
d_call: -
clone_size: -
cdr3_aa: CASSFTINEKLFF
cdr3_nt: TGTGCCAGCAGTTTTACTATTAATGAAAAACTGTTTTTT

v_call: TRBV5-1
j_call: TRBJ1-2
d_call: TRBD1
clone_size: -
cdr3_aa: CASSLGQGDSGYGYTF
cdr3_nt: TGCGCCAGCAGCCTGGGACAGGGTGATTCCGGGTATGGCTACACCTTC

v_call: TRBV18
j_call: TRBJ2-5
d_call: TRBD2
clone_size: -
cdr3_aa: CASSPATGAGGRQKTQYF
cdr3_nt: TGTGCCAGCTCACCAGCCACGGGAGCGGGGGGCCGTCAGAAGACCCAGTACTTC

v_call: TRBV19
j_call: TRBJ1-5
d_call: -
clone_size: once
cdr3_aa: CASSFRGSHQPQHF
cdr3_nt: TGTGCCAGTAGTTTTCGTGGGAGCCATCAGCCCCAGCATTTT

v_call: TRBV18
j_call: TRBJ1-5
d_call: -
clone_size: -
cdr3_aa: CASSLGVMDQPQHF
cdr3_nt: TGTGCCAGCTCACTAGGGGTGATGGATCAGCCCCAGCATTTT

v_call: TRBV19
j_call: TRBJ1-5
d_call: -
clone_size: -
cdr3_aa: CASSMSVNQPQHF
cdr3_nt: TGTGCCAGTAGTATGTCAGTCAATCAGCCCCAGCATTTT

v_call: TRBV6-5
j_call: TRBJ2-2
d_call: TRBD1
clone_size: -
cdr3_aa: CASSQQGAGGELFF
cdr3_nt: TGTGCCAGCAGCCAACAGGGGGCCGGCGGGGAGCTGTTTTTT

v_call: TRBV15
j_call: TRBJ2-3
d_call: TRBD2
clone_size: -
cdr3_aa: CATTLVPLAGDTDTQYF
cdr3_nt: TGTGCCACCACCCTCGTTCCACTAGCGGGGGACACAGATACGCAGTATTTT

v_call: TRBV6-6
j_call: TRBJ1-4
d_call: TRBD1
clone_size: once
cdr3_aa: CASRRTGGDEKLFF
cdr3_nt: TGTGCCAGCAGGCGGACAGGGGGGGATGAAAAACTGTTTTTT

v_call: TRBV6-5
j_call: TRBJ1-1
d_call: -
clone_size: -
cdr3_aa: CASSYAQGRAEAFF
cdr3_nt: TGTGCCAGCAGTTACGCGCAGGGGAGGGCTGAAGCTTTCTTT